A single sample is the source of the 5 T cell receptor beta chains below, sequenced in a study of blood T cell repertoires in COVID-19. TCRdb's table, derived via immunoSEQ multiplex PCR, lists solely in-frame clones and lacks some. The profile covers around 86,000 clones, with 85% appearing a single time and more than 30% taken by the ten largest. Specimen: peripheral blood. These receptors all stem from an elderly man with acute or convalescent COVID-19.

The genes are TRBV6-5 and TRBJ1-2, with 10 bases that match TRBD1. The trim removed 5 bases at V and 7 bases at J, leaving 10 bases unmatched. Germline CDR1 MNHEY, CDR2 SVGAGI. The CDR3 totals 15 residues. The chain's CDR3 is CASSHAWDRGFGYTF. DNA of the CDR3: TGTGCCAGCAGTCATGCCTGGGACAGGGGCTTTGGCTACACCTTC.

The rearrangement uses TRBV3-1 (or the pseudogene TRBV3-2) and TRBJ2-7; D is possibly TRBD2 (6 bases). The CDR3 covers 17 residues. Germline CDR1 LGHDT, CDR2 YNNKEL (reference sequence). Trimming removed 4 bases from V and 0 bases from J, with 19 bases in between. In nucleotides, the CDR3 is TGTGCCAGCAGCCGCCGATCGGGCGGGGCCACCTCCTACGAGCAGTACTTC. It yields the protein CASSRRSGGATSYEQYF.

CDR3 sequence: CASSLQHRVTHTGELFF. DNA for the CDR3: TGTGCCAGCAGTTTACAACACAGGGTCACGCACACCGGGGAGCTGTTTTTT. The chain couples TRBV11-2 to TRBJ2-2, with D possibly matching TRBD1 (6 bases). V gave up 6 bases and J gave up 3 bases, with 20 bases separating them. The CDR3 consists of 17 residues. Per the germline V gene, CDR1 is SGHAT and CDR2 is FQNNGV.

The CDR3 region is CASSVGDPRGSTYEQYF. CDR3 DNA: TGTGCCAGCAGCGTAGGCGACCCGCGGGGGAGCACCTACGAGCAGTACTTC. The gene calls are TRBV9 and TRBJ2-7, with 7 bases identical to TRBD2. In germline, CDR1 is SGDLS, CDR2 YYNGEE. The CDR3 is 17 amino acids. V lost 0 bases to trimming and J lost 2 bases; unmatched junction nucleotides: 11.

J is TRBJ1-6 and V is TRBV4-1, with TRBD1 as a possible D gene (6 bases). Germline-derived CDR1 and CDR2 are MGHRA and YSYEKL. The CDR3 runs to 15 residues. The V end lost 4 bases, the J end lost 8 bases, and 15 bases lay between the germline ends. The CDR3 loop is CASSRGPAGDSPLHF. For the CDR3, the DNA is TGCGCCAGCAGCCGGGGCCCCGCAGGGGATTCACCCCTCCACTTT.